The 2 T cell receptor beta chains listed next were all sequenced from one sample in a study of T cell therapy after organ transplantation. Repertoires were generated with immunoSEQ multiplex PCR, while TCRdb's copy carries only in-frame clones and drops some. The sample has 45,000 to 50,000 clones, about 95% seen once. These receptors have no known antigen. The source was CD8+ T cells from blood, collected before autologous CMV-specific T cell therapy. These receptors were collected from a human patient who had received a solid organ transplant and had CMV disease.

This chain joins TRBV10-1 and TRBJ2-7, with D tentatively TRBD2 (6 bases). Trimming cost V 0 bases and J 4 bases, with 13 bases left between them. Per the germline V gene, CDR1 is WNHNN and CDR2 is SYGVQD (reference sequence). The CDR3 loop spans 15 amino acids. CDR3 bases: TGCGCCAGCAGTGAGTCTGGTAGCGGACTATACGAGCAGTACTTC. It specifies CASSESGSGLYEQYF.

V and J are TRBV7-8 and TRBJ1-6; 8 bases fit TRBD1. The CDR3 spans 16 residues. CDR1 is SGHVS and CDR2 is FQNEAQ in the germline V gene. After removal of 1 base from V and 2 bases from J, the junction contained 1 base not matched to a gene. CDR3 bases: TGTGCCAGCAGCTTAGACAGGGGGACCTATAATTCACCCCTCCACTTT. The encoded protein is CASSLDRGTYNSPLHF.